This T cell receptor beta chain was documented in a study of T-cell reconstitution after alpha-beta-depleted transplantation in children. This clonotype occurred a few times. The target antigen is unknown. The CDR3 is 15 amino acids. V dropped 4 bases and J dropped 2; count of bases not matched to a gene: 5. Germline CDR1 and CDR2: MNHEY and SMNVEV (reference sequence). Study findings and constraints: As was reported, about two months after transplant, alpha-beta T cells came from several hundred expanded graft clones.

Unique molecular identifiers were incorporated into the prepared TCRbeta library. One entry per CDR3 protein results from TCRdb running MiXCR on the PCR reads. The sample consists of 700,000 to 850,000 distinct CDR3 sequences, roughly 15% of them appearing once. This TCR derives from a male patient under 18 who had a stem cell transplant for acute lymphoblastic leukemia, so the T cells may come from the graft donor. This chain uses TRBV27 with TRBJ2-7; 10 nucleotides match TRBD2. The source material was PBMCs, mostly from graft donor cells, sampled 360 days after TCRalphabeta/CD19-depleted stem cell transplant. The CDR3 sequence is CASSWTSGRPYEQYF. The CDR3, as DNA: TGTGCCAGCAGTTGGACTAGCGGTCGACCCTACGAGCAGTACTTC.